These T cell receptor beta chains were read from a single sample in a study of blood T cell repertoires in COVID-19. Generated by immunoSEQ multiplex PCR, the TCRdb table keeps only in-frame clones and is missing some. The sample has approximately 140,000 clones; around three quarters are singletons. Sequencing was carried out using peripheral blood. The receptors were sampled from a man aged 50 to 60 with acute or convalescent COVID-19. The CDR3 runs from the conserved cysteine through the conserved F or W. D genes are given only for firm matches. Clone size appears in some rows only: once, few, many, or a class for an expanded clone.

>NA|TRBV27|TRBD1|TRBJ1-6
TGTGCCAGCAGTTTACGGCCGGACAGGGAACTATATAATTCACCCCTCCACTTT
CASSLRPDRELYNSPLHF
>many|TRBV7-8|NA|TRBJ2-2
TGTGCCAGCAGCTTATCCGTCTCATCGCGAGGCACCGGGGAGCTGTTTTTT
CASSLSVSSRGTGELFF
>NA|TRBV12-3/TRBV12-4|TRBD1|TRBJ1-2
TGTGCCAGCACCGGACAGGGTGACTATGGCTACACCTTC
CASTGQGDYGYTF
>NA|TRBV6-5|NA|TRBJ2-1
TGTGCCAGCAGCCTGGTCCAGGGCAATGAGCAGTTCTTC
CASSLVQGNEQFF
>NA|TRBV29-1|NA|TRBJ1-1
TGCAGCGTTGCGGGGGACACTGAAGCTTTCTTT
CSVAGDTEAFF
>NA|TRBV2|TRBD1|TRBJ2-5
TGTGCCAGCGTTCGGGCACAGGGGACCCAAGAGACCCAGTACTTC
CASVRAQGTQETQYF
>NA|TRBV27|NA|TRBJ1-1
TGTGCCAGCAGTTTAGGATCCGGGGTCGGGACTGAAGCTTTCTTT
CASSLGSGVGTEAFF
>NA|TRBV5-4|TRBD2|TRBJ2-5
TGTGCCAGCAGCCCGAGCGGGGGAGAGACCCAGTACTTC
CASSPSGGETQYF
>many|TRBV28|NA|TRBJ1-5
TGTGCCAGCCTGGGCCATAGCAATCAGCCCCAGCATTTT
CASLGHSNQPQHF
>NA|TRBV28|NA|TRBJ1-1
TGTGCCAGCGCCCTGGGGGGAACAAGAAGGGAAGCTTTCTTT
CASALGGTRREAFF
>NA|TRBV19|TRBD1|TRBJ1-1
TGTGCCAGTAGCCACGGGACAGGGAAAGGCACTGAAGCTTTCTTT
CASSHGTGKGTEAFF
>NA|TRBV6-5|NA|TRBJ2-7
TGTGCCAGCACCTTAGGGGACATAAACTACGAGCAGTACTTC
CASTLGDINYEQYF
>NA|TRBV29-1|NA|TRBJ1-1
TGCAGCGTCACCAGACAGGCAAACACTGAAGCTTTCTTT
CSVTRQANTEAFF
>NA|TRBV29-1|NA|TRBJ2-5
TGCAGCGTTGGGGGGTCCCCCGGGACATCACTCGAAGAGACCCAGTACTTC
CSVGGSPGTSLEETQYF
>NA|TRBV7-9|TRBD2|TRBJ2-6
TGTGCCAGCAGCAATAACCCCGGGGGAGGGCTCTCTGGGGCCAACGTCCTGACTTTC
CASSNNPGGGLSGANVLTF
>NA|TRBV29-1|TRBD1|TRBJ1-1
TGCAGCGCCGCACAGGGGAAGAACACTGAAGCTTTCTTT
CSAAQGKNTEAFF
>NA|TRBV12-3/TRBV12-4|TRBD1|TRBJ1-2
TGTGCCAGCAGACTCGACAGGGGGGGAGGCTACACCTTC
CASRLDRGGGYTF
>NA|TRBV5-4|TRBD1|TRBJ2-7
TGTGCCAGCAGCCCCCGGGACAGGGCCTACGAGCAGTACTTT
CASSPRDRAYEQYF
>NA|TRBV4-1|TRBD2|TRBJ2-7
TGCGCCAGCAGCCAACTAGCGGGGTATGGTGAGCAGTACTTC
CASSQLAGYGEQYF
>NA|TRBV14|NA|TRBJ2-7
TGTGCCAGCAGCCCAGGGGTACTGCAGTACTTC
CASSPGVLQYF
>NA|TRBV10-1|NA|TRBJ2-1
TGCGCCAGCAGTGTTTCCAGGGGGAGGATCTCGGAGCAGTTCTTC
CASSVSRGRISEQFF
>NA|TRBV5-4|NA|TRBJ1-4
TGTGCCAGCAGCTTGGAGGGGCCGGGTGAAAAACTGTTTTTT
CASSLEGPGEKLFF
>NA|TRBV18|TRBD1|TRBJ2-1
TGTGCCAGCTCACCATACCAGGGGGCCGGGATAAATGAGCAGTTCTTC
CASSPYQGAGINEQFF
>NA|TRBV19|NA|TRBJ2-1
TGTGCCAGTAGTGGGTGGGGCAGGCTTAGGGGCAATGAGCAGTTCTTC
CASSGWGRLRGNEQFF
>NA|TRBV10-2|NA|TRBJ2-7
TGCGCCAGCAGTGAAGGAGCCTCGAGCTCCTACGAGCAGTACTTC
CASSEGASSSYEQYF
>NA|TRBV9|TRBD1|TRBJ1-1
TGTGCCAGCAGCGCGGACCCCCACAGGGGCACTGAAGCTTTCTTT
CASSADPHRGTEAFF
>NA|TRBV20-1|NA|TRBJ2-1
TGCAGTGCTAGTAGCAGCGACTCTAGCTCCTACAATGAGCAGTTCTTC
CSASSSDSSSYNEQFF